This section outlines one T cell receptor (beta chain) sequence together with its context. The authors' processing: Estimates of nucleated cell counts were drawn from the amplification of reference gene primers. Data came from immunoSEQ multiplex PCR; TCRdb stores just in-frame clones and leaves some out. That table is the source of V, J and clone size, and D and trimming were worked out from the DNA. The sample shows 150,000 to 200,000 clones, 80% to 90% of them seen only once. This sample is part of a study of blood T cell repertoires in COVID-19. The germline CDR1 and CDR2 sequences are MGHRA and YSYEKL. This CDR3 is built from 15 residues. V lost 0 bases to trimming and J lost 5 bases, with 13 bases between them.

Sequenced input: peripheral blood. This chain joins TRBV4-1 and TRBJ2-5; D not certain. The sequence was collected from a young man who had recovered from COVID-19. CDR3: CASSQDPRRWETQYF. The CDR3 nucleotides are TGCGCCAGCAGCCAAGATCCTCGGAGATGGGAGACCCAGTACTTC.